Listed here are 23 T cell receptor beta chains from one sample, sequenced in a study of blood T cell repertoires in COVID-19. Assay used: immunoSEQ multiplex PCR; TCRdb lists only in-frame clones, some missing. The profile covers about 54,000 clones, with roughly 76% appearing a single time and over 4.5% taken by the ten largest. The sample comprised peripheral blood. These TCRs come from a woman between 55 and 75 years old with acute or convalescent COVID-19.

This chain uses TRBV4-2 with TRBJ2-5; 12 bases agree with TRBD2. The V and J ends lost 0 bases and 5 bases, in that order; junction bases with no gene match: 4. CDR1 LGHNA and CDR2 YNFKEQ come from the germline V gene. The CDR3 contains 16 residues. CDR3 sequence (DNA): TGTGCCAGCAGCCAAGATCCTAGCGGGAGGGGGGAGACCCAGTACTTC. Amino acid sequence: CASSQDPSGRGETQYF.

CDR3: CALSSLAVYNEQFF. CDR3 in DNA: TGTGCCCTCTCGAGCCTAGCGGTGTACAATGAGCAGTTCTTC. The chain employs TRBV30 and TRBJ2-1, with 7 bases identical to TRBD2. From germline, CDR1 is GTSNPN and CDR2 SVGIG (reference sequence). This CDR3 contains 14 residues. The trim removed 8 bases at V and 4 bases at J, leaving 11 bases unmatched.

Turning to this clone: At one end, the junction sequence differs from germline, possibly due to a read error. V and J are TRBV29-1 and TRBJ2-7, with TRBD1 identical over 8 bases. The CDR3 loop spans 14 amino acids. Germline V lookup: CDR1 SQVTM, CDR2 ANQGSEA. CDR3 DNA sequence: TGCAGCATTGAGGACAGGGAGTCCACCTACGAGCAGTACTTC. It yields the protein CSIEDRESTYEQYF.

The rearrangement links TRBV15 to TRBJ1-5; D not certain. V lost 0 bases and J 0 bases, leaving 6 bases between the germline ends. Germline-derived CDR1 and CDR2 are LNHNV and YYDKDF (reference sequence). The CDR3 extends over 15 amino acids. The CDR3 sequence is CATSREAYSNQPQHF. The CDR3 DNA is TGTGCCACCAGCAGAGAGGCTTATAGCAATCAGCCCCAGCATTTT.

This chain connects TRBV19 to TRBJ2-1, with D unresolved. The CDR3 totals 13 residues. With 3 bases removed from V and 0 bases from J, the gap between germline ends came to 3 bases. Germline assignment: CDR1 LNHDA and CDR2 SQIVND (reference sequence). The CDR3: CASSISSYNEQFF. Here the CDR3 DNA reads TGTGCCAGTAGTATCAGCTCCTACAATGAGCAGTTCTTC. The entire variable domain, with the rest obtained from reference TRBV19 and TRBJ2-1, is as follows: DGGITQSPKYLFRKEGQNVTLSCEQNLNHDAMYWYRQDPGQGLRLIYYSQIVNDFQKGDIAEGYSVSREKKESFPLTVTSAQKNPTAFYLCASSISSYNEQFFGPGTRLTVL.

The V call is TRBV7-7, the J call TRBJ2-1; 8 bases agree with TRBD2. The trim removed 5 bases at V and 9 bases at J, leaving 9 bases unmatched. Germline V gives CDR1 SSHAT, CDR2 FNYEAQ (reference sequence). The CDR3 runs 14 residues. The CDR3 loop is CASSPSGGRGEQFF. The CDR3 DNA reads TGTGCCAGCAGCCCGTCGGGGGGGAGAGGTGAGCAGTTCTTC.

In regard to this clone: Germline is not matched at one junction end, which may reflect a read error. DNA of the CDR3: TGCAGCGGTGGAGGGGACGGGAAACGGGACTTT. Residues: CSGGGDGKRDF. The rearrangement joins TRBV29-1 to TRBJ1-1, with a tentative D call TRBD1 (5 bases). Germline V gene data show CDR1 as SQVTM and CDR2 as ANQGSEA. CDR3 length equals 11 residues. Full variable domain (rest looked up from reference TRBV29-1 and TRBJ1-1): SAVISQKPSRDICQRGTSLTIQCQVDSQVTMMFWYRQQPGQSLTLIATANQGSEATYESGFVIDKFPISRPNLTFSTLTVSNMSPEDSSIYLCSGGGDGKRDFGQGTRLTVV.

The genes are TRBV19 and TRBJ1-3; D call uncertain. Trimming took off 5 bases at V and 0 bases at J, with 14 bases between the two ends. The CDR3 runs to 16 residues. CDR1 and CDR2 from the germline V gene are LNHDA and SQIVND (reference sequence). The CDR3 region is CASSFPGLNSGNTIYF. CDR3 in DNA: TGTGCCAGTAGTTTTCCGGGTCTTAACTCTGGAAACACCATATATTTT.

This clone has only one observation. The CDR3 DNA reads as TGTGCCAGTAGTAGAGCGGGAGGGCCGTACAATGAGCAGTTCTTC. Protein sequence: CASSRAGGPYNEQFF. The chain combines TRBV19 with TRBJ2-1; 10 bases agree with TRBD2. After removal of 4 bases from V and 4 bases from J, the junction contained 4 bases not matched to a gene. In germline, CDR1 is LNHDA, CDR2 SQIVND (reference sequence). The CDR3 sequence is 15 residues long. Full variable domain (missing parts from reference TRBV19 and TRBJ2-1): DGGITQSPKYLFRKEGQNVTLSCEQNLNHDAMYWYRQDPGQGLRLIYYSQIVNDFQKGDIAEGYSVSREKKESFPLTVTSAQKNPTAFYLCASSRAGGPYNEQFFGPGTRLTVL.

For the CDR3, the DNA is TGTGCCAGCAGCCTTACTCAGGGGGCTTATGGGAATTCACCCCTCCACTTT. Amino acids: CASSLTQGAYGNSPLHF. The chain is built from TRBV7-9 and TRBJ1-6, with 8 nucleotides matching TRBD1. The V gene end was trimmed by 5 bases and the J gene end by 7 bases; junction bases not matched to a gene: 13. This CDR3 is 17 amino acids long. The V gene's germline CDR1 is SEHNR and CDR2 FQNEAQ (reference sequence).

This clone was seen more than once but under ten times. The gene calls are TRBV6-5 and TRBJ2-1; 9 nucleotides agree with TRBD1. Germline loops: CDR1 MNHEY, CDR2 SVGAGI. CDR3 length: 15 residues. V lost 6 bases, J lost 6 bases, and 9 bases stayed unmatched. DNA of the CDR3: TGTGCCAGCAGCGGGGGGACAGGGTACGCCAATGAGCAGTTCTTC. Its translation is CASSGGTGYANEQFF.

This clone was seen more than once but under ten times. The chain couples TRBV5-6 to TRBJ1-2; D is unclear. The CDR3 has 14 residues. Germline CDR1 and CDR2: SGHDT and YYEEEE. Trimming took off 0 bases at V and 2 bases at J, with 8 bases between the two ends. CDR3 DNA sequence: TGTGCCAGCAGCTTGGTGACCGGGAACTATGGCTACACCTTC. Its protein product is CASSLVTGNYGYTF. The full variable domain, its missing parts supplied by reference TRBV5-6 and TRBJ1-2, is DAGVTQSPTHLIKTRGQQVTLRCSPKSGHDTVSWYQQALGQGPQFIFQYYEEEERQRGNFPDRFSGHQFPNYSSELNVNALLLGDSALYLCASSLVTGNYGYTFGSGTRLTVV.

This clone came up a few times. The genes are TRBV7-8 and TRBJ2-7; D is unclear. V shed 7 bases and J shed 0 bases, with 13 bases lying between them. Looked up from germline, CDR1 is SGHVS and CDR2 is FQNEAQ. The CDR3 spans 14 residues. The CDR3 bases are TGTGCCAGCACCCGGCGGAGTCGCTCCTACGAGCAGTACTTC. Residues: CASTRRSRSYEQYF.

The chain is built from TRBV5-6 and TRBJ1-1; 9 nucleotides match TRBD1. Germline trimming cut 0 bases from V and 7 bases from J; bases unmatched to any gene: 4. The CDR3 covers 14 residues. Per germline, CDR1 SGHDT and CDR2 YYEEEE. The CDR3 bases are TGTGCCAGCAGCTTGGTGGTGACAGGGGGTGAAGCTTTCTTT. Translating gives CASSLVVTGGEAFF.

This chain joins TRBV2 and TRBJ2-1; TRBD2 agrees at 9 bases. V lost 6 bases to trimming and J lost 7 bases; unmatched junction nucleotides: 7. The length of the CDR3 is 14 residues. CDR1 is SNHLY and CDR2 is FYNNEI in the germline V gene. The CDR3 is CASREREAGNEQFF. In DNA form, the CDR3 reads TGTGCCAGCAGGGAGCGGGAGGCCGGGAATGAGCAGTTCTTC.

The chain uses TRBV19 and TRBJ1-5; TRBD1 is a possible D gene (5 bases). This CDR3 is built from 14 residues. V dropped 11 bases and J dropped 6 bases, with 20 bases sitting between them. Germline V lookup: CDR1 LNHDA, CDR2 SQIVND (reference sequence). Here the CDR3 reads CAGTSSGGVQPQHF. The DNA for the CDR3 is TGTGCCGGTACATCAAGTGGGGGGGTTCAGCCCCAGCATTTT.

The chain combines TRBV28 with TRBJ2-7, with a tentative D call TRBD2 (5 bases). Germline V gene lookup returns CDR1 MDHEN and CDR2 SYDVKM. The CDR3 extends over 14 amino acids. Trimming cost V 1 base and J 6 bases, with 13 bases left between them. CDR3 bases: TGTGCCAGCAGTTTATACCGGGAAGGTCGCGAGCAGTACTTC. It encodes CASSLYREGREQYF. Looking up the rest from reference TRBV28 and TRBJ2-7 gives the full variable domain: DVKVTQSSRYLVKRTGEKVFLECVQDMDHENMFWYRQDPGLGLRLIYFSYDVKMKEKGDIPEGYSVSREKKERFSLILESASTNQTSMYLCASSLYREGREQYFGPGTRLTVT.

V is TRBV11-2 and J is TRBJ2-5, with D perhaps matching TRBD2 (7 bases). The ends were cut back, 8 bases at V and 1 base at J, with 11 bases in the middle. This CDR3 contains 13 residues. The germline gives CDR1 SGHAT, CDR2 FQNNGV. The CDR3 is CASGAGAQETQYF. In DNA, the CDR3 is TGTGCCAGCGGGGCGGGGGCCCAAGAGACCCAGTACTTC.

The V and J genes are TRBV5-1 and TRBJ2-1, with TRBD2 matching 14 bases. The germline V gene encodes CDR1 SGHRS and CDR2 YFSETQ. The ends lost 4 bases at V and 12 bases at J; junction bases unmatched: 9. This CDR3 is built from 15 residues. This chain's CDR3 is CASSPGTSGGRGQFF. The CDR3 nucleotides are TGCGCCAGCAGCCCCGGGACTAGCGGGGGTAGGGGGCAGTTCTTC.

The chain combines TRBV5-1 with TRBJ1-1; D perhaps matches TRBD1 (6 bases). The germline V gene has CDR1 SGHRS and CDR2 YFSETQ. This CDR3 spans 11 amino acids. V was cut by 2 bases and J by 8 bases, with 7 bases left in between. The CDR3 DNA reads TGCGCCAGCAGCTTAGGACAGGAAGCTTTCTTT. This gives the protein CASSLGQEAFF. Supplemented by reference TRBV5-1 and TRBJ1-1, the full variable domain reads KAGVTQTPRYLIKTRGQQVTLSCSPISGHRSVSWYQQTPGQGLQFLFEYFSETQRNKGNFPGRFSGRQFSNSRSEMNVSTLELGDSALYLCASSLGQEAFFGQGTRLTVV.

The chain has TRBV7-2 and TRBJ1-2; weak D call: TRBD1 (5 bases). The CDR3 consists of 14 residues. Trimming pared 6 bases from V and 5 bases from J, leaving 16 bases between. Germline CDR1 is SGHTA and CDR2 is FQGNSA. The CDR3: CASSPRSAGYGYTF. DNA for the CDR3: TGTGCCAGCAGTCCCCGATCGGCAGGGTATGGCTACACCTTC.

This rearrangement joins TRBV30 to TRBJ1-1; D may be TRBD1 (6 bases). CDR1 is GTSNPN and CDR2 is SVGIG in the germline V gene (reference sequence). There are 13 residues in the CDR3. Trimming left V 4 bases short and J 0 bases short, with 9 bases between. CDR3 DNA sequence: TGTGCCTGGAAGGGGGTAATGAACACTGAAGCTTTCTTT. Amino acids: CAWKGVMNTEAFF.

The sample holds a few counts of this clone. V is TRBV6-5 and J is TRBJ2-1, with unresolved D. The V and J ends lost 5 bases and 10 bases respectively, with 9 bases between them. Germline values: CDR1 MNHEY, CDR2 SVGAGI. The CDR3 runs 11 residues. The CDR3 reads CASSRTEEQFF. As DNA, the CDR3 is TGTGCCAGCAGTCGTACGGAGGAGCAGTTCTTC.